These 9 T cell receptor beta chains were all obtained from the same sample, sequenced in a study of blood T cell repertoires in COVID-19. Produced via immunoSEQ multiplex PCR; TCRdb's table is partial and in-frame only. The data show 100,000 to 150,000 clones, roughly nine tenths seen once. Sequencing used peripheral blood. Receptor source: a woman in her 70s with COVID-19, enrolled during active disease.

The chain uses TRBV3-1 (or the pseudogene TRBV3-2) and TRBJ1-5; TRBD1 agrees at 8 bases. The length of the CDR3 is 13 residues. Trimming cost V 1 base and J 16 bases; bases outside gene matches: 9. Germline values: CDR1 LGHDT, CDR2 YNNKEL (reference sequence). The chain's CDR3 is CASSQGTGLPVHF. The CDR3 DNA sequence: TGTGCCAGCAGCCAAGGGACAGGGCTCCCGGTTCATTTT.

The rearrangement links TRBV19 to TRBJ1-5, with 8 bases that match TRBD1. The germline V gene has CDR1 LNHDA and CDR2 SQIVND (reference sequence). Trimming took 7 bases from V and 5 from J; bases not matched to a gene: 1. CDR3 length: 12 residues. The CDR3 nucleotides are TGTGCCAGTACAGGGGGCTATCAGCCCCAGCATTTT. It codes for CASTGGYQPQHF.

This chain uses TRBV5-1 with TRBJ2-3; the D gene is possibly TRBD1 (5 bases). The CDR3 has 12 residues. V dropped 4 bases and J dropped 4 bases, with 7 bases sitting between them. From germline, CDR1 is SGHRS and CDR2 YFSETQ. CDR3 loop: CASSPGPDTQYF. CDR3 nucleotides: TGCGCCAGCAGCCCAGGGCCAGATACGCAGTATTTT.

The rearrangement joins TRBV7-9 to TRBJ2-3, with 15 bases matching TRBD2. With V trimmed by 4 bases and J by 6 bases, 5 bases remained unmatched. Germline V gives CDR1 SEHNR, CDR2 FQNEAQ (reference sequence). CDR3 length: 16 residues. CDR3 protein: CASSSGLAGGGDTQYF. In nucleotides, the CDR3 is TGTGCCAGCAGCTCGGGACTAGCGGGGGGAGGGGATACGCAGTATTTT. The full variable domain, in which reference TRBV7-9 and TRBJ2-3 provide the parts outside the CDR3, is DTGVSQNPRHKITKRGQNVTFRCDPISEHNRLYWYRQTLGQGPEFLTYFQNEAQLEKSRLLSDRFSAERPKGSFSTLEIQRTEQGDSAMYLCASSSGLAGGGDTQYFGPGTRLTVL.

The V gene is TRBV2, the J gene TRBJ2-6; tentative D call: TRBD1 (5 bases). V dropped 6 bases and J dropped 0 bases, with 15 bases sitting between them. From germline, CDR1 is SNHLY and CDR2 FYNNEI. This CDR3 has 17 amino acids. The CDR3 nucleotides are TGTGCCAGCAGCTCGAGGAGACAGCGCTCTGGGGCCAACGTCCTGACTTTC. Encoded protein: CASSSRRQRSGANVLTF.

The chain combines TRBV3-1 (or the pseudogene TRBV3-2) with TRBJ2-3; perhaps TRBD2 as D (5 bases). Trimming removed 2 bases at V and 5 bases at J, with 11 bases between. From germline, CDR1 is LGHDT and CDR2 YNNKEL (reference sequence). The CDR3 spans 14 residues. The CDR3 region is CASSQSLALDTQYF. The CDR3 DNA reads TGTGCCAGCAGCCAATCGCTAGCCCTAGATACGCAGTATTTT.

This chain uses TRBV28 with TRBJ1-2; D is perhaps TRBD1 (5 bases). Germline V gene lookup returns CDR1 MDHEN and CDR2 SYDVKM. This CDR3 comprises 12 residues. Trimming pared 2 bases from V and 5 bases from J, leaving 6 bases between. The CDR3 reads CASSLDRYGYTF. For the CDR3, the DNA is TGTGCCAGCAGTTTAGACAGATATGGCTACACCTTC.

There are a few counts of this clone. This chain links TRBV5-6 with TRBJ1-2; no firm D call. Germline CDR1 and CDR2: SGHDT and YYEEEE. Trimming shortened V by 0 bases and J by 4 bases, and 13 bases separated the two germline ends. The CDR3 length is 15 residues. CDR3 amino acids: CASSLVEEYGYGYTF. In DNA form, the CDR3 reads TGTGCCAGCAGCTTGGTCGAGGAATACGGCTATGGCTACACCTTC.

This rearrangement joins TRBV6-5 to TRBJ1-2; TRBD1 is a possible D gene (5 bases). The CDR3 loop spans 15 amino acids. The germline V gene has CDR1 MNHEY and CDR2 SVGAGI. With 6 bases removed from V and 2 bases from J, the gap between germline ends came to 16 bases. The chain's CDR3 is CASRPVAGLNYGYTF. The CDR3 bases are TGTGCCAGCAGACCGGTGGCAGGGTTAAACTATGGCTACACCTTC.